The entry below describes one T cell receptor beta chain. This CDR3 spans 15 amino acids. V lost 0 bases and J 3 bases, leaving 10 bases between the germline ends. The germline V gene encodes CDR1 SGDLS and CDR2 YYNGEE. The sample is drawn from a study of blood T cell repertoires in COVID-19. Study-wide background: Samples representing acute and convalescent COVID-19 were sourced from the United States, Italy and Spain.

The assay was immunoSEQ multiplex PCR, and TCRdb's table has in-frame clones only and misses some. The sample shows roughly 200,000 clones, approximately 86% of them seen only once. The clonotype comes from a woman aged 40 to 50 with acute COVID-19. This chain links TRBV9 with TRBJ1-3, with D perhaps matching TRBD1 (6 bases). The sequenced material came from PBMCs or T cells enriched from blood (not recorded which). For the CDR3, the DNA is TGTGCCAGCAGCGTAGTTGGGGGCCTTGGAAACACCATATATTTT. It specifies CASSVVGGLGNTIYF.